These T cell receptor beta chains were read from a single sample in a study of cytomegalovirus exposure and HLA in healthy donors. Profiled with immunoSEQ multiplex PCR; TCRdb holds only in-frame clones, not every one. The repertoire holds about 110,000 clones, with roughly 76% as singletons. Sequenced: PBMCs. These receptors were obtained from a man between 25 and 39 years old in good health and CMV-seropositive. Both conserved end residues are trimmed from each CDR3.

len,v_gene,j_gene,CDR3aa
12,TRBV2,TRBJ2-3,ASRKGGSTDTQY
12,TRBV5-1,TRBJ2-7,ASSLASVNYEQY
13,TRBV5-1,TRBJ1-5,ASSLDGQVNQPQH
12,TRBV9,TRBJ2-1,ASSIPGLAGEKF
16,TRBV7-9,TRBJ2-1,ASSKAGSSGGSYNEQF
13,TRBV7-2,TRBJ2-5,ASSFFFRRGETQY
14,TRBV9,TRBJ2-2,ASSVTGTGRTGELF
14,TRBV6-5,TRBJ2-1,ASSSLLRGGYNEQF
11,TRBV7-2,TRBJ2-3,ASSWDWTDTQY
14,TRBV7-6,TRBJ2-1,ASSLRGGADYNEQF
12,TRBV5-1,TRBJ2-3,ASSPLKRTDTQY
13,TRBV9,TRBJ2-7,ASSVSGTGEYEQY
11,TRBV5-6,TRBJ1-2,ASSGSGRKGYT
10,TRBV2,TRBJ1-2,ASTPGPGGYT
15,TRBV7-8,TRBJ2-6,ASSGDRYNSGANVLT
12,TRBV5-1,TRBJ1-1,ASSLLQGRTEAF
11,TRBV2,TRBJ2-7,ASSDLGLYEQY